This T cell receptor (beta chain) was profiled in a study of T cell responses to AZD1222 COVID-19 vaccine. Looked up from germline, CDR1 is SGHTA and CDR2 is FQGNSA. CDR3 size: 12 residues. Trimming took 5 bases from V and 6 from J, leaving 10 bases between them. Method: immunoSEQ multiplex PCR; TCRdb's copy keeps in-frame clones and lacks some. Found here are just under 55,000 clones, approximately 90% of them singletons; the top ten hold less than 5%. Concerning this clone: The antigen remains undetermined.

Study observations and caveats: Following two doses of AZD1222, Spike-specific TCR breadth and depth rose.

Sequencing used peripheral blood, obtained on day 0 of AZD1222 vaccination. This receptor was taken from an adult in good health. This chain uses TRBV7-2 with TRBJ1-1; D may be TRBD1 (6 bases). The CDR3 DNA sequence: TGTGCCAGCAGCCGAACAGGGTCTGAAGCTTTCTTT. Its translation is CASSRTGSEAFF.